This record concerns one T cell receptor (beta chain) sequence. Its antigen is undetermined. The repertoire was sequenced with immunoSEQ multiplex PCR; TCRdb's copy has only in-frame clones and lacks some. The profile shows roughly 150,000 clones, around 93% of them singletons. V lost 6 bases, J lost 1 base, and 15 bases lay in between. Germline lookup yields CDR1 KGHSH and CDR2 LQKENI. There are 15 residues in the CDR3. These data originate in a study of T cell responses to AZD1222 COVID-19 vaccine. Across the study: Second-dose intervals near 4 or 12 weeks were combined.

Study findings and constraints: Seropositive status at baseline applied to only a handful of AZD1222 recipients. Spike-specific TCR breadth and depth rose after two AZD1222 doses. The donor cohort was predominantly white British with a female majority, and clonal diversity may have been underestimated.

The sample here was peripheral blood, taken on day 0 of AZD1222 vaccination. The chain employs TRBV18 and TRBJ1-1; maybe TRBD1 (6 bases). The sequence was collected from an adult in good health. In DNA form, the CDR3 reads TGTGCCAGCTCCCCCCGGGGGGGGCCGAACACTGAAGCTTTCTTT. As protein: CASSPRGGPNTEAFF.